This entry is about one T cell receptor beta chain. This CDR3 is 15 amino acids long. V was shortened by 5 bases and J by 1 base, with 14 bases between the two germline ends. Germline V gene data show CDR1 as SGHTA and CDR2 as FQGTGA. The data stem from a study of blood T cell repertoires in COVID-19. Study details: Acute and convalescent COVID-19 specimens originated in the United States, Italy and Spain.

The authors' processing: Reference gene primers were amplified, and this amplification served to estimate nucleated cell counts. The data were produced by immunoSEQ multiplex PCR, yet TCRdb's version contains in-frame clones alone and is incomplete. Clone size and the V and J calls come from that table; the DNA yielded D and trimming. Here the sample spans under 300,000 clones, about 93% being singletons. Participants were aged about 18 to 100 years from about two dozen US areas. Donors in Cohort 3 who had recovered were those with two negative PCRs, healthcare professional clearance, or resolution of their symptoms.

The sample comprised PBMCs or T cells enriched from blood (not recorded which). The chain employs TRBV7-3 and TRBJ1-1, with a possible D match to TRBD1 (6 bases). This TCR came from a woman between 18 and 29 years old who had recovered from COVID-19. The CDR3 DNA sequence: TGTGCCAGCAGCCCTCAGACAGGATCGAACACTGAAGCTTTCTTT. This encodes CASSPQTGSNTEAFF.